Reported below is one T cell receptor (beta chain). Its cognate antigen is unknown. Library preparation for TCR beta used quantitative 5'-RACE with molecular barcodes. Using its own MiXCR run on the 5' RACE reads, TCRdb lists one record per CDR3 protein. The sample has approximately 240,000 distinct CDR3 sequences, about 24% seen once; the top ten hold roughly 0.6%. This sample was taken from a study of CD8 T cells in ankylosing spondylitis. The junction had 11 bases not matched to a gene; V was cut back by 4 bases and J by 4 bases. CDR3 length: 16 amino acids. The germline gives CDR1 SGHRS, CDR2 YFSETQ. Study observations and caveats: According to the report, clones linked to the disease were significantly enriched in matched synovial fluid samples taken from ankylosing spondylitis patients. Past studies reported some motif variants in reactive arthritis synovial fluid and blood.

The chain couples TRBV5-1 to TRBJ2-3; the match to TRBD2 covers 8 bases. This TCR derives from a male donor with ankylosing spondylitis or in good health (not recorded which). The material sequenced was blood, either unsorted or a sorted T cell fraction (not recorded which). The DNA for the CDR3 is TGCGCCAGCAGCCGCGAGGGTAGCGGGGCTTCAGATACGCAGTATTTT. The encoded protein is CASSREGSGASDTQYF.